The source of this TCR beta chain is a study of T cells in Graves' hyperthyroidism and ophthalmopathy (dated by TCRdb to between 2018 and 2021). With respect to the entire study: Peripheral blood samples were taken at the time of initial diagnosis, prior to any treatment. To identify distinguishing TCR V-J signatures, a discovery cohort of about 95 patients was used, comprising some 45 with Graves' ophthalmopathy and 55 to 65 with stable Graves' hyperthyroidism. According to the paper, TCR Vbeta CDR3 sequencing was carried out on approximately 140 peripheral blood samples, which came from more than 40 ophthalmopathy, 70 to 80 hyperthyroidism and approximately 17 progressor patients. After blood sampling, hyperthyroidism patients were treated with methimazole at a starting dose of 30 mg daily, and ophthalmopathy patients were treated with high-dose intravenous methylprednisolone. Thyroid tissue and blood T-cell repertoires from more than five Graves' hyperthyroidism patients were also compared in the study. Prospective prediction of ophthalmopathy was tested in an independent validation cohort of approximately 19 hyperthyroidism patients and 17 patients who later progressed to ophthalmopathy. The 85 to 100 discovery patients were divided at random into training and test sets in a 7:3 ratio. Summary of the overall study and its limitations: A 13 V-J signature model separated ophthalmopathy from stable hyperthyroidism, with around 91% sensitivity and about 81% specificity in cross-validation and 80%/75% in testing. No statistical method was used to set the sample size in advance, and investigators knew the group allocation. In validation, the model predicted progression to ophthalmopathy a median of roughly 6.2 months before onset, with over 60% sensitivity and about 72% specificity. Most expanded thyroid clonotypes (frequency above 0.001) were also detected in blood, a finding suggesting that blood repertoires may reflect thyroid immune responses.

The TCR beta CDR3 regions were amplified from RNA transcripts. The TCR CDR3 was subjected to a first round of RT-PCR using the HTBI primer set and the Qiagen OneStep RT-PCR kit. Libraries were constructed in a second round of multiplex PCR, after which size selection and purification were carried out. Paired-end sequencing of the libraries was performed with 100 bp reads on an Illumina HiSeq2000. Processing in the source paper ran as follows. Raw data were processed with SOAPnuke, discarding reads with adapters, uncalled bases, mean Phred below 15, or no exact constant-primer or identifier match. COPE v1.2.5 was used to merge high-quality paired reads, and clonotypes were defined as unique nucleotide sequences. MiTCR v1.1 was used to align clonotypes to the IMGT TRBV, TRBD and TRBJ reference segments. Only V-J combinations with frequency above 0.0001, covering 99.2% of repertoires, were analysed. A TCS score was defined as the ratio of F50 (clonal expansion) to E x V (chaos), with BLOSUM62-based TCRdist applied between CDR3 peptides within each V-J. Welch's t-statistics and random forest reduced 500 to 650 V-J features to under 15, which were used in a naive Bayes classifier (R e1071). TCRdb reprocessing: public reads trimmed at Q25 with fastp, clones called with MiXCR, in-frame beta chains kept. Entries are consolidated by CDR3 protein sequence, retaining the most common genes and DNA. These V and J calls originate from TCRdb's pipeline instead of the authors' own analysis. The sample table lists about 290,000 distinct CDR3 sequences, roughly 13% of them with a count of one. Of the sample, 7.9% falls within the top ten clones.

Points on this clonotype: This clone's antigen is unknown. This clone may be a read error of a much larger clone one base away.

Via the germline V gene, CDR1 is MDHEN and CDR2 SYDVKM. The CDR3 holds 12 amino acids from the cysteine to the phenylalanine. The sequence is cut down to CDR3 DNA, 36 bases in frame from base 1. V and J lose 5 bases and 8 bases, and a span of 10 bases separates them. A patient counted as having stable Graves' hyperthyroidism if no progression to ophthalmopathy occurred over 18 months of follow-up. The hyperthyroidism patients were between 18 and 65 years old and newly diagnosed, with a disease duration of less than 2 months. The study excluded patients with uncontrolled infections, other autoimmune diseases, pregnancy or lactation. Clinical symptoms, serum thyroxine and TRAb, thyroid ultrasound, and orbital computed tomography formed the basis for the diagnoses. PBMCs were separated from about 10 ml of fresh peripheral blood using Ficoll-Paque density gradient centrifugation. Total RNA was extracted with Trizol reagent, and quality was checked on an Agilent 2100 Bioanalyzer.

This receptor chain uses TRBV28 and TRBJ2-1, with no D gene named confidently. The sequenced sample consisted of blood. The TCR was taken from a woman in her forties with Graves' hyperthyroidism. CDR3 sequence: CASSPLNDEQFF. The sequence in DNA is TGTGCCAGCAGTCCCCTAAACGATGAGCAGTTCTTC.